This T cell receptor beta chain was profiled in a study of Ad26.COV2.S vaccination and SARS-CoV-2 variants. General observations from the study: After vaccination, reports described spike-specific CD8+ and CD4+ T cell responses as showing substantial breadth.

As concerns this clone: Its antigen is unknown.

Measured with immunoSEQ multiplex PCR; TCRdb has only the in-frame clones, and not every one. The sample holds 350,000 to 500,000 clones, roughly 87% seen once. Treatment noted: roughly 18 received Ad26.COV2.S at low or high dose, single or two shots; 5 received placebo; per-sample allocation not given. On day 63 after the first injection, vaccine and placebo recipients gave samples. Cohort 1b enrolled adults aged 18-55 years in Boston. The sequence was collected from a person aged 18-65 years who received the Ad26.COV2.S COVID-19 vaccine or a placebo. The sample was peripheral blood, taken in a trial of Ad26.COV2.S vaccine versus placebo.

DNA of the CDR3: TGCGCCAGCAGCTTTTCGGAGTGGGGGGCGAACACCGGGGAGCTGTTTTTT. The encoded protein is CASSFSEWGANTGELFF. This sequence joins TRBV5-1 and TRBJ2-2; D is perhaps TRBD2 (6 bases). Trimming took 2 bases from V and 0 from J, leaving 14 bases between them. Per germline, CDR1 SGHRS and CDR2 YFSETQ. The CDR3 sequence is 17 residues long.